These 2 T cell receptor beta chains came from one sample sequenced in a study of beta chain features in type 1 diabetes. Notes on the study in general: Across all four CD4+ subsets, people with type 1 diabetes showed modestly shorter TCRB CDR3s.

The isolated RNA, all of it, was reverse transcribed, so expressed TCRB transcripts were what got sequenced. Only in-frame clones appear in the TCRdb table, and some are missing; sequencing was by immunoSEQ multiplex PCR. Here the sample spans about 700,000 clones, under 15% being singletons. Antigens for these TCRs are unknown. Sequencing used naive CD4+ T cells from blood. The origin of the receptors is a man aged 18 to 29 with type 1 diabetes.

The chain joins TRBV6-5 to TRBJ2-1; TRBD1 might be the D (5 bases). V was cut by 0 bases and J by 6 bases, with 15 bases left in between. In germline, CDR1 is MNHEY, CDR2 SVGAGI. The length of the CDR3 is 16 residues. The CDR3 DNA reads as TGTGCCAGCAGTTACTCGTTACAGGTTCCGGTCAATGAGCAGTTCTTC. It encodes CASSYSLQVPVNEQFF.

This clone showed up just once. The genes are TRBV18 and TRBJ1-2; D not resolved. The length of the CDR3 is 15 residues. The V and J ends lost 1 base and 4 bases respectively, with 13 bases between them. Germline V gene sequence: CDR1 KGHSH, CDR2 LQKENI. The CDR3 loop reads CASSPLGGIGYGYTF. CDR3 bases: TGTGCCAGCTCACCACTTGGCGGCATAGGCTATGGCTACACCTTC.